This T cell receptor beta chain was found in a study of CD8 T cells in ankylosing spondylitis. TCRdb analysed the 5' RACE reads with MiXCR anew, one entry per CDR3 protein. The table has about 360,000 distinct CDR3 sequences, around 20% seen once. With V trimmed by 5 bases and J by 3 bases, 7 bases remained unmatched. Germline lookup yields CDR1 PRHDT and CDR2 FYEKMQ (reference sequence). The length of the CDR3 is 15 residues. The rearrangement joins TRBV13 to TRBJ2-1, with 7 bases that match TRBD2. This sequence originates from a male donor with ankylosing spondylitis or in good health (not recorded which). Sequenced material: blood, either unsorted or a sorted T cell fraction (not recorded which). In nucleotides, the CDR3 is TGTGCCAGCAGCATCAGGGACTACAGCTACAATGAGCAGTTCTTC. It codes for CASSIRDYSYNEQFF.